The rows below give T cell receptor beta chains drawn from one sample of a study of blood T cell repertoires in COVID-19. The data were produced by immunoSEQ multiplex PCR, yet TCRdb's version contains in-frame clones alone and is incomplete. The table lists about 61,000 clones, around 87% of them singletons. Sample: peripheral blood. Receptor source: a man aged 55-75 years with acute or convalescent COVID-19. The CDR3 runs from the conserved cysteine through the conserved F or W. D genes are given only for firm matches. Size is omitted from some rows. Given values are once, few, many or a class for expanded clones.

-	-	TRBV5-4	TRBJ1-2	CASSRGGQTVNYGYTF	TGTGCCAGCAGCCGAGGCGGACAGACCGTTAACTATGGCTACACCTTC
-	-	TRBV9	TRBJ2-7	CASSVGQESSYEQYF	TGTGCCAGCAGCGTCGGACAAGAGAGCTCCTACGAGCAGTACTTC
TRBD2	-	TRBV6-5	TRBJ2-3	CASTPIAGGTDTQYF	TGTGCCAGCACCCCGATAGCGGGGGGCACAGATACGCAGTATTTT
TRBD1	-	TRBV2	TRBJ2-5	CASSQGTGSLETQYF	TGTGCCAGCAGTCAAGGGACAGGGAGCTTAGAGACCCAGTACTTC
-	-	TRBV6-4	TRBJ2-5	CASSALDSQETQYF	TGTGCCAGCAGTGCCCTCGACAGCCAAGAGACCCAGTACTTC
-	once	TRBV11-2	TRBJ1-2	CASSSPSRYGYTF	TGTGCCAGCAGCTCCCCGAGCCGGTATGGCTACACCTTC
-	-	TRBV6-2/TRBV6-3	TRBJ1-1	CASSFGQPLEAFF	TGTGCCAGCAGTTTTGGACAGCCCCTTGAAGCTTTCTTT
TRBD1	-	TRBV4-3	TRBJ1-5	CASSQGDRGFNQPQHF	TGCGCCAGCAGCCAAGGGGACAGGGGATTCAATCAGCCCCAGCATTTT
TRBD1	-	TRBV27	TRBJ1-2	CASRTGAFNYGYTF	TGTGCCAGCAGGACAGGGGCCTTTAACTATGGCTACACCTTC
TRBD2	-	TRBV27	TRBJ2-3	CASSFKTGTSGGAGDTQYF	TGTGCCAGCAGTTTCAAAACCGGGACTAGCGGGGGGGCTGGAGATACGCAGTATTTT
TRBD1	once	TRBV19	TRBJ1-2	CASTDRGRNYGYTF	TGTGCCAGCACCGACAGGGGTCGGAACTATGGCTACACCTTC
TRBD1	-	TRBV7-2	TRBJ1-3	CASSSGQVAGNTIYF	TGTGCCAGCAGCTCTGGACAGGTTGCAGGAAACACCATATATTTT
-	-	TRBV6-2/TRBV6-3	TRBJ2-7	CASSPDEGFYEQYF	TGTGCCAGCAGTCCCGACGAGGGATTCTACGAGCAGTACTTC
TRBD1	few	TRBV10-3	TRBJ2-7	CAISETRTGGDEQYF	TGTGCCATCAGTGAGACCAGGACAGGGGGTGACGAGCAGTACTTC
TRBD2	few	TRBV19	TRBJ2-3	CASRAGGQNTQYF	TGTGCCAGCCGAGCGGGGGGACAAAATACGCAGTATTTT
-	once	TRBV7-9	TRBJ1-1	CASSTGVNTEAFF	TGTGCCAGCTCCACGGGGGTGAACACTGAAGCTTTCTTT
TRBD1	-	TRBV10-1	TRBJ1-2	CASKPGQGDYGYTF	TGCGCCAGCAAACCGGGACAGGGGGACTATGGCTACACCTTC
TRBD2	few	TRBV7-6	TRBJ2-3	CASSPRTGTSRNTQYF	TGTGCCAGCAGCCCCCGGACCGGGACTAGCCGAAATACGCAGTATTTT
TRBD2	-	TRBV7-2	TRBJ2-3	CASSSSLAVSDTQYF	TGTGCCAGCAGCAGCAGCCTAGCGGTTTCGGATACGCAGTATTTT
-	-	TRBV9	TRBJ2-3	CASSVGALGTDTQYF	TGTGCCAGCAGCGTCGGCGCGCTAGGCACAGATACGCAGTATTTT
TRBD2	-	TRBV6-5	TRBJ2-3	CASSYFRAGGDTQYF	TGTGCCAGCAGTTACTTCCGGGCGGGGGGGGATACGCAGTATTTT
TRBD2	-	TRBV24-1	TRBJ2-3	CATSSAGRGTDTQYF	TGTGCCACCAGTTCAGCAGGGAGGGGCACAGATACGCAGTATTTT
-	few	TRBV18	TRBJ1-2	CASSPKTGLGSGYTF	TGTGCCAGCTCACCAAAAACAGGGCTTGGAAGTGGCTACACCTTC
TRBD2	once	TRBV19	TRBJ2-5	CASSIIAGPDGETQYF	TGTGCCAGTAGTATAATAGCGGGGCCTGATGGAGAGACCCAGTACTTC
TRBD1	-	TRBV18	TRBJ1-1	CASSPGTGDATEAFF	TGTGCCAGCTCACCAGGGACAGGGGACGCCACTGAAGCTTTCTTT
-	-	TRBV25-1	TRBJ2-3	CASSYTDTQYF	TGTGCCAGCAGCTACACAGATACGCAGTATTTT
TRBD1	-	TRBV6-1	TRBJ1-6	CASSEVDRGLSPLHF	TGTGCCAGCAGTGAAGTAGACAGGGGGCTGTCACCCCTCCACTTT
TRBD1	-	TRBV6-5	TRBJ1-5	CASRTGAGNQPQHF	TGTGCCAGCAGAACAGGGGCGGGCAATCAGCCCCAGCATTTT
-	-	TRBV5-1	TRBJ1-2	CASSLGPGDYGYTF	TGCGCCAGCAGCTTGGGTCCAGGGGACTATGGCTACACCTTC
-	-	TRBV21-1	TRBJ1-2	CASSKEGKGRYGYTF	TGTGCCAGCAGCAAAGAGGGGAAGGGCCGCTATGGCTACACCTTC
-	-	TRBV4-3	TRBJ1-1	CASSQGGSRPTEAFF	TGCGCCAGCAGCCAAGGGGGCTCACGCCCCACTGAAGCTTTCTTT